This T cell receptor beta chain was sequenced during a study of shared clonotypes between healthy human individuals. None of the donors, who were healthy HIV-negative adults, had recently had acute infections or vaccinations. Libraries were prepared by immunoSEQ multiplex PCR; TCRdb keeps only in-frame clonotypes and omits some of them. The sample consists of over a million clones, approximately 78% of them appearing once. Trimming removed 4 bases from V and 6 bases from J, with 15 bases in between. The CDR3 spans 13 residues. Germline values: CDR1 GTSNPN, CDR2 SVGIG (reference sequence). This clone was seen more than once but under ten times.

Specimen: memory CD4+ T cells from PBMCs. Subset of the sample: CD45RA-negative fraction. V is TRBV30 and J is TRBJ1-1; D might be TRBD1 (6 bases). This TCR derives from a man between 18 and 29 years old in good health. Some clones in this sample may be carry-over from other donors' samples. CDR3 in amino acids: CAWTGDRHPEAFF. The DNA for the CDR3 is TGTGCCTGGACCGGAGACAGGCACCCTGAAGCTTTCTTT.